This TCR beta chain stems from a study of T cells in localized non-small cell lung cancer. Notes on the study in general: Sequencing, confined to only one tumor region, leaves heterogeneity possible. A raised T cell density in blood coincided with lengthier overall survival. Uninvolved adjacent lung, not tumor, had the highest T cell clonality. A median of approximately 57 clones ranked among the top 100 in tumor appeared in adjacent lung.

TCRdb keeps only in-frame clones here, not all; method: immunoSEQ multiplex PCR. This table has tens of thousands of clones, approximately 80% appearing once. Notes on this clone: The antigen remains undetermined.

CDR3 length: 14 amino acids. The J segment lost 3 bases and the V segment lost 8 bases, leaving 2 bases of the junction unmatched. The V gene's germline CDR1 is MDHEN and CDR2 SYDVKM. This chain joins TRBV28 and TRBJ2-2; 11 positions match TRBD2. Sequencing used peripheral blood mononuclear cells, obtained before any cancer treatment. This receptor was identified in a male donor older than 55 with stage II lung adenocarcinoma. The CDR3 region has the DNA TGTGCCAGCGAACTAGCGGGAGACACCGGGGAGCTGTTTTTT. It translates to CASELAGDTGELFF.